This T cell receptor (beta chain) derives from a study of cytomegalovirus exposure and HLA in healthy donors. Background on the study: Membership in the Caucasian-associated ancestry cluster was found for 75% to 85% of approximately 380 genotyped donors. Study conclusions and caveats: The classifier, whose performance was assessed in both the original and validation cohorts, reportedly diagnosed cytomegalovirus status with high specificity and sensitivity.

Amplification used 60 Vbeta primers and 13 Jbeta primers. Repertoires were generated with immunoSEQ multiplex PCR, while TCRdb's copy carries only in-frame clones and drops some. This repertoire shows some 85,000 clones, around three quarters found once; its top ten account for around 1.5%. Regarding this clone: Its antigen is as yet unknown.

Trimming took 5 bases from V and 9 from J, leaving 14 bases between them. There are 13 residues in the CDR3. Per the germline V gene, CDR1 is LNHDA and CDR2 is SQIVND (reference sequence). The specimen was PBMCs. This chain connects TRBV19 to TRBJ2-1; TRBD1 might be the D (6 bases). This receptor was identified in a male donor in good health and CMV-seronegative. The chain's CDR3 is CASSPNPRGEQFF. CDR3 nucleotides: TGTGCCAGTAGTCCCAACCCCAGGGGTGAGCAGTTCTTC.